The 20 T cell receptor beta chains below come from one sample, sequenced in a study of T cells in Graves' hyperthyroidism and ophthalmopathy. Authors of the study amplified TCR beta CDR3 regions from RNA transcripts. Initially, a first-round RT-PCR of the TCR CDR3 employed the HTBI primer set. TCRdb passed the multiplex PCR reads through MiXCR, listing each CDR3 protein once. This sample has around 800,000 distinct CDR3 sequences, with roughly 37% found just once. Source material: blood. The receptors originated from a man aged 18 to 35 with Graves' hyperthyroidism.

The chain is built from TRBV28 and TRBJ1-5; D is undetermined. V shed 1 base and J shed 11 bases, with 9 bases lying between them. CDR3 length: 12 residues. Germline V lookup: CDR1 MDHEN, CDR2 SYDVKM. The CDR3 reads CASSLFGGAQHF. CDR3 in DNA: TGTGCCAGCAGTTTATTCGGCGGGGCCCAGCATTTT. The full variable domain, in which reference TRBV28 and TRBJ1-5 provide the parts outside the CDR3, is DVKVTQSSRYLVKRTGEKVFLECVQDMDHENMFWYRQDPGLGLRLIYFSYDVKMKEKGDIPEGYSVSREKKERFSLILESASTNQTSMYLCASSLFGGAQHFGDGTRLSIL.

The chain recombines TRBV7-2 with TRBJ1-4; D not certain. V was shortened by 1 base and J by 5 bases, with 17 bases between the two germline ends. Germline values: CDR1 SGHTA, CDR2 FQGNSA. There are 17 residues in the CDR3. Here the CDR3 DNA reads TGTGCCAGCAGCTTAGACGTCGGTCTCGGAGGAAATGAAAAACTGTTTTTT. This gives the protein CASSLDVGLGGNEKLFF. Full variable domain (missing parts from reference TRBV7-2 and TRBJ1-4): GAGVSQSPSNKVTEKGKDVELRCDPISGHTALYWYRQSLGQGLEFLIYFQGNSAPDKSGLPSDRFSAERTGGSVSTLTIQRTQQEDSAVYLCASSLDVGLGGNEKLFFGSGTQLSVL.

This rearrangement joins TRBV7-2 to TRBJ2-2; 10 bases are shared with TRBD2. This CDR3 has 15 amino acids. With V trimmed by 8 bases and J by 6 bases, 9 bases remained unmatched. Germline V gives CDR1 SGHTA, CDR2 FQGNSA. In DNA form, the CDR3 reads TGTGCCAGCGCGGCTAGCGGGGGAGTTCCCGGGGAGCTGTTTTTT. It specifies CASAASGGVPGELFF.

The V call is TRBV20-1, the J call TRBJ2-7; D gene ambiguous. CDR1 and CDR2 from the germline V gene are DFQATT and SNEGSKA (reference sequence). This CDR3 spans 13 amino acids. Trimming removed 1 base at V and 3 bases at J, with 10 bases between. In DNA, the CDR3 is TGCAGTGCTAGAGGGACGGTCAGCTACGAGCAGTACTTC. Protein sequence: CSARGTVSYEQYF.

Regarding this clonotype: The junction differs from germline at one of its ends, possibly a read error. This sequence joins TRBV12-3 or TRBV12-4 and TRBJ1-5; D call uncertain. This CDR3 has 14 residues. In DNA form, the CDR3 reads TGTGCCAGCAGTACCTCAAATAGCGATCAGCCCCAGCATTTT. Protein product: CASSTSNSDQPQHF.

The count of this clonotype is one. The chain employs TRBV20-1 and TRBJ1-2; D is unclear. The CDR3 consists of 13 residues. Deletions cut 0 bases from V and 7 bases from J, with 12 bases between. Per germline, CDR1 DFQATT and CDR2 SNEGSKA (reference sequence). The CDR3 DNA reads as TGCAGTGCTAGAGATAAGGCGGAAGGTGGCTACACCTTC. Its protein is CSARDKAEGGYTF.

This clonotype appeared many times. The V gene is TRBV14, the J gene TRBJ1-6, with TRBD1 matching 7 bases. This CDR3 is 15 amino acids long. V lost 5 bases and J lost 9; bases outside the gene matches: 10. From germline, CDR1 is SGHDN and CDR2 FVKESK. The CDR3 reads CASSSQTGTGSPLHF. CDR3 DNA: TGTGCCAGCAGCTCTCAGACAGGGACCGGTTCACCCCTCCACTTT.

Of note for this clonotype: Its ends do not fully match the called genes, so a read error is possible. The chain recombines TRBV7-2 with TRBJ2-7; 9 bases fit TRBD1. Germline assignment: CDR1 SGHTA and CDR2 FQGNSA. CDR3 length: 15 amino acids. The CDR3 DNA is TGTGCCAGCAGCCATGTCCCGGGACAGGGCTACGAGCAGAACTTC. Its protein product is CASSHVPGQGYEQNF.

V and J are TRBV6-5 and TRBJ1-2; D ambiguous. Germline values: CDR1 MNHEY, CDR2 SVGAGI. The CDR3 runs to 15 residues. Trimming pared 0 bases from V and 3 bases from J, leaving 11 bases between. CDR3 DNA: TGTGCCAGCAGTTACTCTTGGACGGACGACTATGGCTACACCTTC. It yields the protein CASSYSWTDDYGYTF.

This rearrangement joins TRBV30 to TRBJ2-6; no firm D call. This CDR3 has 14 amino acids. The germline V and J ends were trimmed by 0 bases and 2 bases, with 5 bases remaining between them. Per germline, CDR1 GTSNPN and CDR2 SVGIG (reference sequence). CDR3 protein: CAWSVPPGANVLTF. DNA for the CDR3: TGTGCCTGGAGTGTACCCCCTGGGGCCAACGTCCTGACTTTC.

For this clonotype: The CDR3 carries no conserved terminal phenylalanine or tryptophan, so it likely arises from a read error. This chain joins TRBV9 and TRBJ1-2, with TRBD1 identical over 8 bases. Germline-derived CDR1 and CDR2 are SGDLS and YYNGEE. The CDR3 spans 13 residues. V gave up 4 bases and J gave up 8 bases; unmatched junction bases: 7. CDR3 protein: CASSLTTGGGYTS. The CDR3 nucleotides read TGTGCCAGCAGCTTGACAACAGGGGGAGGCTACACCTCC.

On this clonotype: At one end, the junction sequence differs from germline, possibly due to a read error. V and J are TRBV11-1 and TRBJ2-7, with 14 positions matching TRBD2. The CDR3 sequence is 15 residues long. Germline CDR1 and CDR2: SGHAT and FQDESV (reference sequence). The CDR3 spells CANSLGLAGGQEQYF. CDR3 bases: TGTGCCAACAGCTTAGGACTAGCGGGAGGTCAAGAGCAGTACTTC.

V gene TRBV27 combines with J gene TRBJ2-2, with 7 nucleotides matching TRBD1. The CDR3 runs to 15 residues. Per germline, CDR1 MNHEY and CDR2 SMNVEV (reference sequence). V lost 4 bases and J lost 4; bases outside the gene matches: 6. CDR3 DNA: TGTGCCAGCAGTTGGGGGACAGAGGTCACCGGGGAGCTGTTTTTT. Translating it yields CASSWGTEVTGELFF.

This clonotype was seen ten or more times. The V and J genes are TRBV7-8 and TRBJ1-4, with D unclear. V was clipped by 5 bases and J by 5 bases, with 12 bases between them. This CDR3 is built from 14 residues. The V gene's germline CDR1 is SGHVS and CDR2 FQNEAQ. As DNA, the CDR3 is TGTGCCAGCAGCCCCCTTGTGACCAATGAAAAACTGTTTTTT. Protein sequence: CASSPLVTNEKLFF.

This chain joins TRBV4-1 and TRBJ2-5; D remains ambiguous. V dropped 3 bases and J dropped 3 bases, with 5 bases sitting between them. The germline V gene has CDR1 MGHRA and CDR2 YSYEKL. The CDR3 is 12 amino acids. CDR3 sequence reads: CASSHDKETQYF. Here the CDR3 DNA reads TGCGCCAGCAGCCATGACAAAGAGACCCAGTACTTC.

This clonotype has more than one count but fewer than ten. The chain has TRBV24-1 and TRBJ2-2; TRBD1 is a possible D gene (7 bases). Trimming removed 1 base from V and 6 bases from J, with 11 bases in between. The CDR3 has 15 residues. Germline CDR1 reads KGHDR; CDR2 reads SFDVKD. The CDR3 DNA sequence: TGTGCCACCAGTGATTTCCAGGGGGAGGCCGGGGAGCTGTTTTTT. Translating gives CATSDFQGEAGELFF.

Concerning this clonotype: In this CDR3 the conserved last residue, phenylalanine or tryptophan, is missing, so a read error is likely. No DNA is shown, since the ends of the CDR3 on it are uncertain; the CDR3 is the one TCRdb lists. The chain carries TRBV9 and TRBJ2-6; TRBD1 is the table's D call, not checked against the DNA. The length of the CDR3 is 12 amino acids, counting both ends. Germline assignment: CDR1 SGDLS and CDR2 YYNGEE. CDR3 sequence reads: CASSVEQGGTEV.

This clonotype showed up just a few times. The chain has TRBV6-1 and TRBJ2-7; perhaps D is TRBD1 or TRBD2 (5 bases each). The CDR3 runs to 9 residues. Trimming pared 11 bases from V and 6 bases from J, leaving 8 bases between. Germline CDR1 is MNHNS and CDR2 is SASEGT. CDR3 in amino acids: CAVGAEQYF. In DNA, the CDR3 is TGTGCCGTCGGGGCCGAGCAGTACTTC.

This clonotype was found a few times. The rearrangement joins TRBV6-6 to TRBJ1-2; 9 bases map to TRBD1. CDR3 length: 14 residues. V lost 7 bases, J lost 5 bases, and 8 bases stayed unmatched. CDR1 MNHNY and CDR2 SVGAGI come from the germline V gene (reference sequence). The CDR3 DNA reads as TGTGCCAGCACCGGACAGGGGTCTTGGTATGGCTACACCTTC. This encodes CASTGQGSWYGYTF.

The count of this clonotype is one. Sequence at one end of the junction differs from germline and may be a read error. For the CDR3, the DNA is TGTGCCAGCATCCCCTTCACAGGATCCGGGGCCAACGTCCAGACTTTC. Residues: CASIPFTGSGANVQTF. V is TRBV7-2 and J is TRBJ2-6; D possibly matches TRBD1 or TRBD2 (5 bases each). CDR1 is SGHTA, CDR2 FQGNSA, per germline. The CDR3 spans 16 residues.